This record looks at one TCR beta chain sequence and its context. CDR1 is DFQATT and CDR2 is SNEGSKA in the germline V gene (reference sequence). The CDR3 runs to 15 residues. The data are from a study of T cells expressing NK-cell markers. The authors made TCR beta cDNA libraries by 5'RACE template switching. This switching added a universal primer site and UMIs. TCRdb re-called the 5' RACE reads; one entry per CDR3 protein, DNA not given. Here the sample table reports about 260,000 distinct CDR3 sequences. The chain recombines TRBV20-1 with TRBJ2-1. The sequence was obtained from a man aged 18 to 30 in good health. The sequenced sample consisted of blood T cells: a sorted CD56 or NKG2C T cell subset, CD4+ or CD8+ T cells, or bulk PBMC T cells (not recorded which). CDR3 protein: CSAPQSWDTYNEQFF.